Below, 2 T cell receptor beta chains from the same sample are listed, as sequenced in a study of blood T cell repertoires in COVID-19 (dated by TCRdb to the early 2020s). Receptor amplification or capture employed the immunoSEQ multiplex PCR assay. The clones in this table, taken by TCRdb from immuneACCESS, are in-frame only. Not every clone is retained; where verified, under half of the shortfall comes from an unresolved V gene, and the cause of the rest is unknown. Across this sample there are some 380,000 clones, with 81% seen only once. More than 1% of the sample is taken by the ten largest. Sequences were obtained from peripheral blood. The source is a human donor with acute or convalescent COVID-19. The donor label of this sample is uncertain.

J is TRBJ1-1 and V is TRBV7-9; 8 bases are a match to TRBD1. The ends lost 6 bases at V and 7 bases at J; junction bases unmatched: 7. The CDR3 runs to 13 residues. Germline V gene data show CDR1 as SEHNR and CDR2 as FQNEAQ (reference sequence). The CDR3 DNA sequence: TGTGCCAGCAGTGCGAGGGGGACAGGTGAAGCTTTCTTT. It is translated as CASSARGTGEAFF.

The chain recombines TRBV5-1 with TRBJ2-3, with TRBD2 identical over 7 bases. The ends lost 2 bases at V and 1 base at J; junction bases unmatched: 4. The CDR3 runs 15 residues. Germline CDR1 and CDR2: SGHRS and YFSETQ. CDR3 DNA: TGCGCCAGCAGCTTATCTCGGGGGGGCACAGATACGCAGTATTTT. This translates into CASSLSRGGTDTQYF.